Below, 22 T cell receptor beta chains from the same sample are listed, as sequenced in a study of T cell responses to AZD1222 COVID-19 vaccine. Only in-frame clones appear in the TCRdb table, and some are missing; sequencing was by immunoSEQ multiplex PCR. The sample has approximately 110,000 clones, roughly 91% seen once. The specimen was peripheral blood, collected on day 0 of AZD1222 vaccination. The receptors were sampled from an adult in good health.

This clone was counted a single time. The V call is TRBV7-9, the J call TRBJ2-5, with 8 bases aligning to TRBD2. V lost 5 bases to trimming and J lost 4 bases; unmatched junction nucleotides: 9. The CDR3 is made up of 15 amino acids. Germline V CDR1 and CDR2: SEHNR, FQNEAQ (reference sequence). The CDR3: CASSLRLGGGETQYF. CDR3 nucleotides: TGTGCCAGCAGCCTCCGCCTCGGGGGGGGAGAGACCCAGTACTTC.

The V gene is TRBV18, the J gene TRBJ2-3; a weak D match, TRBD1 (5 bases). Trimming left V 0 bases short and J 10 bases short, with 14 bases between. The length of the CDR3 is 14 residues. Germline CDR1 is KGHSH and CDR2 is LQKENI. The CDR3 nucleotides read TGTGCCAGCTCACCACCGCTGGGGCCGGATGCGCAGTATTTT. Protein product: CASSPPLGPDAQYF.

This sequence joins TRBV5-1 and TRBJ1-6; D is unclear. The CDR3 extends over 13 amino acids. The germline gives CDR1 SGHRS, CDR2 YFSETQ. V lost 6 bases and J lost 8, with 12 bases in between. The CDR3 region is CASTPYEDSPLHF. Written as DNA, the CDR3 is TGCGCCAGCACCCCGTATGAGGATTCACCCCTCCACTTT.

The J gene is TRBJ2-3, the V gene TRBV7-9; D uncertain. With 5 bases removed from V and 6 bases from J, the gap between germline ends came to 9 bases. The CDR3 runs to 12 residues. Germline loops: CDR1 SEHNR, CDR2 FQNEAQ (reference sequence). In DNA form, the CDR3 reads TGTGCCAGCAGCCCCCCGAGGGATACGCAGTATTTT. Amino acid sequence: CASSPPRDTQYF.

V and J are TRBV5-1 and TRBJ1-1, with a possible D match to TRBD1 (5 bases). CDR1 is SGHRS, CDR2 YFSETQ, per germline. Trimming stripped 5 bases from V and 1 base from J, with 12 bases between. This CDR3 is 14 amino acids long. Here the CDR3 DNA reads TGCGCCAGCAGTCAGGGAAGACCGAACACTGAAGCTTTCTTT. Its translation is CASSQGRPNTEAFF. The whole variable domain, remainder taken from reference TRBV5-1 and TRBJ1-1, is KAGVTQTPRYLIKTRGQQVTLSCSPISGHRSVSWYQQTPGQGLQFLFEYFSETQRNKGNFPGRFSGRQFSNSRSEMNVSTLELGDSALYLCASSQGRPNTEAFFGQGTRLTVV.

This clone was counted a few times. The gene calls are TRBV14 and TRBJ2-7; no clear D gene. Between the trimmed V and J ends, which lost 1 base and 4 bases, there was a span of 11 bases. This CDR3 comprises 14 residues. Germline CDR1 reads SGHDN; CDR2 reads FVKESK. CDR3 nucleotide sequence: TGTGCCAGCAGCCAAGGGAAACAGTTTTACGAGCAGTACTTC. It is translated as CASSQGKQFYEQYF.

This chain uses TRBV19 with TRBJ2-1; 7 nucleotides agree with TRBD1. The CDR3 spans 15 residues. CDR1 and CDR2 from the germline V gene are LNHDA and SQIVND (reference sequence). The J segment lost 6 bases and the V segment lost 3 bases, leaving 8 bases of the junction unmatched. The CDR3 here is CASSMGQGVINEQFF. The CDR3 coding sequence is TGTGCCAGTAGTATGGGCCAGGGGGTTATCAATGAGCAGTTCTTC.

With respect to this clone: At one end, the junction sequence differs from germline, possibly due to a read error. In the same sample, other DNA sequences code for this CDR3. The rearrangement joins TRBV5-1 to TRBJ1-3, with unresolved D. This CDR3 spans 14 amino acids. Germline loops: CDR1 SGHRS, CDR2 YFSETQ. The CDR3 sequence: CASSLEVTGNTIYF. The CDR3 coding sequence is TGCGCCAGCAGCTTGGAAGTGACTGGGAACACCATATATTTT.

J is TRBJ2-1 and V is TRBV29-1; 13 bases align to TRBD2. This CDR3 is 15 amino acids long. Trimming removed 7 bases from V and 9 bases from J; junction bases left unmatched: 12. The germline V gene has CDR1 SQVTM and CDR2 ANQGSEA. CDR3 sequence reads: CSGRLAGGAGGEQFF. The CDR3 DNA sequence: TGCAGCGGCAGACTAGCGGGGGGTGCAGGGGGTGAGCAGTTCTTC.

CDR3 in amino acids: CASSQDGIGGELFF. CDR3 coding DNA: TGCGCCAGCAGCCAAGACGGGATTGGCGGGGAGCTGTTTTTT. The chain recombines TRBV4-1 with TRBJ2-2; possible D gene TRBD2, 5 bases. The CDR3 extends over 14 amino acids. Per the germline V gene, CDR1 is MGHRA and CDR2 is YSYEKL. V lost 0 bases, J lost 7 bases, and 9 bases lay in between.

This clone was seen just once. This rearrangement joins TRBV3-1 (or the pseudogene TRBV3-2) to TRBJ2-7; the D is unclear. Looked up from germline, CDR1 is LGHDT and CDR2 is YNNKEL (reference sequence). This CDR3 has 12 amino acids. Trimming took 3 bases from V and 3 from J, leaving 6 bases between them. The CDR3 nucleotides read TGTGCCAGCAGCCAGGGGATCTACGAGCAGTACTTC. As protein: CASSQGIYEQYF.

J is TRBJ2-7 and V is TRBV30; TRBD1 is a possible D gene (5 bases). CDR1 GTSNPN and CDR2 SVGIG come from the germline V gene (reference sequence). The length of the CDR3 is 13 residues. V lost 2 bases to trimming and J lost 5 bases, with 13 bases between them. The CDR3 loop is CAWSTQGRNEQYF. The CDR3, as DNA: TGTGCCTGGAGTACCCAGGGTCGAAACGAGCAGTACTTC.

The chain carries TRBV11-2 and TRBJ1-1; no reliable D call. The CDR3 is 15 amino acids. V was shortened by 1 base and J by 1 base, with 10 bases between the two germline ends. Germline CDR1 is SGHAT and CDR2 is FQNNGV. This CDR3 is CASSLVLIRNTEAFF. DNA for the CDR3: TGTGCCAGCAGCTTAGTTCTTATCCGGAACACTGAAGCTTTCTTT. Variable domain in full (rest from reference TRBV11-2 and TRBJ1-1): EAGVAQSPRYKIIEKRQSVAFWCNPISGHATLYWYQQILGQGPKLLIQFQNNGVVDDSQLPKDRFSAERLKGVDSTLKIQPAKLEDSAVYLCASSLVLIRNTEAFFGQGTRLTVV.

The genes are TRBV11-1 and TRBJ2-7; D not resolved. Germline V lookup: CDR1 SGHAT, CDR2 FQDESV (reference sequence). V was shortened by 11 bases and J by 2 bases, with 10 bases between the two germline ends. CDR3 length: 11 residues. This chain's CDR3 is CAWGRAYEQYF. In nucleotides, the CDR3 is TGTGCCTGGGGTCGGGCCTACGAGCAGTACTTC. The full variable domain, with the rest looked up from reference TRBV11-1 and TRBJ2-7, is EAEVAQSPRYKITEKSQAVAFWCDPISGHATLYWYRQILGQGPELLVQFQDESVVDDSQLPKDRFSAERLKGVDSTLKIQPAELGDSAMYLCAWGRAYEQYFGPGTRLTVT.

The rearrangement links TRBV5-6 to TRBJ1-1, with D possibly matching TRBD1 (6 bases). This CDR3 is 13 amino acids long. The V gene lost 2 bases and the J gene lost 5 bases, with 10 bases spanning the gap. Per the germline V gene, CDR1 is SGHDT and CDR2 is YYEEEE. The CDR3 spells CASSFFRGTEAFF. CDR3 DNA: TGTGCCAGCAGCTTTTTCAGGGGTACTGAAGCTTTCTTT. The whole variable domain, filled in from reference TRBV5-6 and TRBJ1-1, reads DAGVTQSPTHLIKTRGQQVTLRCSPKSGHDTVSWYQQALGQGPQFIFQYYEEEERQRGNFPDRFSGHQFPNYSSELNVNALLLGDSALYLCASSFFRGTEAFFGQGTRLTVV.

This rearrangement joins TRBV5-1 to TRBJ2-3; possible D gene TRBD2, 5 bases. Germline lookup yields CDR1 SGHRS and CDR2 YFSETQ. The CDR3 is 15 amino acids. The V and J ends lost 0 bases and 4 bases respectively, with 12 bases between them. In DNA, the CDR3 is TGCGCCAGCAGCTTGGCCGGACTTGGCCCAGATACGCAGTATTTT. Protein: CASSLAGLGPDTQYF.

The chain couples TRBV12-3 or TRBV12-4 to TRBJ2-7; D remains unclear. Trimming cost V 7 bases and J 1 base, with 11 bases left between them. This CDR3 has 13 amino acids. The CDR3 protein is CASTSSLSYEQYF. The CDR3 nucleotides read TGTGCCAGCACCAGTAGCCTGTCCTACGAGCAGTACTTC.

The gene calls are TRBV7-2 and TRBJ2-3; possibly TRBD2 for D (6 bases). Trimming pared 5 bases from V and 0 bases from J, leaving 21 bases between. In germline, CDR1 is SGHTA, CDR2 FQGNSA. The CDR3 consists of 18 residues. CDR3 loop: CASSGGTSAISSTDTQYF. CDR3 nucleotides: TGTGCCAGCAGCGGGGGGACTTCTGCCATCTCTAGCACAGATACGCAGTATTTT.

The rearrangement links TRBV18 to TRBJ1-4, with 7 bases identical to TRBD1. CDR3 length: 14 amino acids. Germline V CDR1 and CDR2: KGHSH, LQKENI. V shed 4 bases, J shed 7 bases, and the junction held 6 bases outside the gene matches. The CDR3 region is CASSLGTVGEKLFF. In DNA, the CDR3 is TGTGCCAGCTCACTGGGGACAGTGGGTGAAAAACTGTTTTTT. Based on the CDR3 plus reference TRBV18 and TRBJ1-4, the full variable domain is NAGVMQNPRHLVRRRGQEARLRCSPMKGHSHVYWYRQLPEEGLKFMVYLQKENIIDESGMPKERFSAEFPKEGPSILRIQQVVRGDSAAYFCASSLGTVGEKLFFGSGTQLSVL.

The chain combines TRBV7-2 with TRBJ1-6; 7 bases agree with TRBD1. The germline gives CDR1 SGHTA, CDR2 FQGNSA. CDR3 length: 15 amino acids. Losses at the gene ends were 6 bases for V and 7 bases for J; bases not matched to a gene: 9. The CDR3 DNA is TGTGCCAGCAGTCTTATGGGACAGAACAATTCACCCCTCCACTTT. Protein sequence: CASSLMGQNNSPLHF.

The rearrangement uses TRBV29-1 and TRBJ1-2; no clear D gene. Germline loops: CDR1 SQVTM, CDR2 ANQGSEA. V was pared by 3 bases and J by 2 bases, with 4 bases between. The CDR3 consists of 11 residues. The CDR3 DNA is TGCAGCGTTGAGGAGAACTATGGCTACACCTTC. Translating it yields CSVEENYGYTF.

This rearrangement joins TRBV11-2 to TRBJ2-7; 8 nucleotides agree with TRBD2. Germline V gene sequence: CDR1 SGHAT, CDR2 FQNNGV. The CDR3 is 17 amino acids. Germline trimming cut 3 bases from V and 5 bases from J; bases unmatched to any gene: 15. This CDR3 is CASSFPGVVLAGNEQYF. The CDR3 DNA reads TGTGCCAGCAGCTTCCCGGGGGTGGTGCTAGCGGGTAACGAGCAGTACTTC.